The 11 T cell receptor beta chains in this list originate from one sample, sequenced in a study of shared clonotypes between healthy human individuals. The protocol was immunoSEQ multiplex PCR, while the TCRdb copy is restricted to in-frame clones and leaves out a portion. The table includes some 1,400,000 clones, roughly 97% detected once. Sequenced input: naive CD4+ T cells sorted from blood. Subset indicated: CD45RA+ positively selected. The receptors were gathered from a man aged 25 to 40 in good health.

J is TRBJ2-7 and V is TRBV5-4, with D unclear. V was pared by 0 bases and J by 4 bases, with 11 bases between. In germline, CDR1 is SGHNT, CDR2 YYREEE (reference sequence). The CDR3 runs 14 residues. The CDR3 bases are TGTGCCAGCAGCTTGGATCCGGTACGGTACGAGCAGTACTTC. Its translation is CASSLDPVRYEQYF.

The chain links TRBV4-3 to TRBJ1-2; no reliable D call. Looked up from germline, CDR1 is LGHNA and CDR2 is YSLEER. Deletions cut 0 bases from V and 5 bases from J, with 10 bases between. The CDR3 runs 14 residues. The CDR3 region is CASSQDPARYGYTF. Here the CDR3 DNA reads TGCGCCAGCAGCCAAGACCCGGCCCGGTATGGCTACACCTTC.

On this clone: This specimen includes other DNA sequences encoding the same CDR3. The genes are TRBV5-4 and TRBJ2-5; no definite D call. Germline V CDR1 and CDR2: SGHNT, YYREEE (reference sequence). Trimming took off 1 base at V and 5 bases at J, with 3 bases between the two ends. The CDR3 totals 11 residues. CDR3 loop: CASSLTETQYF. The DNA of the CDR3 is TGTGCCAGCAGCTTGACGGAGACCCAGTACTTC.

The chain links TRBV10-3 to TRBJ2-7, with D perhaps TRBD2 (5 bases). There are 15 residues in the CDR3. V lost 0 bases to trimming and J lost 3 bases, with 12 bases between them. Germline lookup yields CDR1 ENHRY and CDR2 SYGVKD. The CDR3 nucleotides read TGTGCCATCAGTGAGTCGAGGGCTCGGAACTACGAGCAGTACTTC. Translating gives CAISESRARNYEQYF.

This rearrangement joins TRBV5-6 to TRBJ1-2; D not resolved. Trimming stripped 5 bases from V and 3 bases from J, with 14 bases between. CDR1 is SGHDT and CDR2 is YYEEEE in the germline V gene. The CDR3 spans 14 residues. The CDR3, as DNA: TGTGCCAGCAGAGAAAACGGGCTGGACTATGGCTACACCTTC. It codes for CASRENGLDYGYTF.

This rearrangement joins TRBV7-9 to TRBJ1-3, with D uncertain. V lost 1 base to trimming and J lost 1 base, with 5 bases between them. The CDR3 spans 14 residues. Germline V lookup: CDR1 SEHNR, CDR2 FQNEAQ (reference sequence). CDR3 loop: CASSLDPSGNTIYF. CDR3 nucleotide sequence: TGTGCCAGCAGCTTAGATCCTTCTGGAAACACCATATATTTT.

Here the CDR3 DNA reads TGTGCCAGTAGTATAGTCGGACACGTTAGCAATCAGCCCCAGCATTTT. The encoded protein is CASSIVGHVSNQPQHF. The chain employs TRBV19 and TRBJ1-5, with D perhaps TRBD1 (5 bases). The CDR3 totals 16 residues. Deletions cut 1 base from V and 0 bases from J, with 10 bases between. Germline V lookup: CDR1 LNHDA, CDR2 SQIVND (reference sequence).

CDR3 residues: CATKAETEAFF. The CDR3 coding sequence is TGTGCCACAAAAGCGGAAACTGAAGCTTTCTTT. This rearrangement joins TRBV19 to TRBJ1-1; no clear D. This CDR3 is 11 amino acids long. V was trimmed by 10 bases and J by 5 bases, leaving 11 bases between them. CDR1 is LNHDA, CDR2 SQIVND, per germline (reference sequence).

The genes are TRBV18 and TRBJ1-1; D not resolved. Germline assignment: CDR1 KGHSH and CDR2 LQKENI. V was pared by 6 bases and J by 8 bases, with 19 bases between. This CDR3 has 14 residues. In DNA form, the CDR3 reads TGTGCCAGCTCCCCGACCGCAAAAGACTTAGAAGCTTTCTTT. It encodes CASSPTAKDLEAFF.

The chain carries TRBV28 and TRBJ2-7, with 13 bases that match TRBD2. Germline CDR1 is MDHEN and CDR2 is SYDVKM. J lost 2 bases, V lost 3 bases, and 19 bases had no gene match. CDR3 length: 21 residues. The CDR3: CASSFFGAGTSGTELPYEQYF. CDR3 bases: TGTGCCAGCAGTTTTTTTGGGGCCGGGACTAGCGGGACCGAGCTTCCCTACGAGCAGTACTTC.

In the case of this clone: Within the sample, other DNA sequences also encode this same CDR3. This rearrangement joins TRBV7-8 to TRBJ2-3; maybe TRBD2 (5 bases). The CDR3 consists of 14 residues. CDR1 and CDR2 from the germline V gene are SGHVS and FQNEAQ. Trimming took off 0 bases at V and 4 bases at J, with 8 bases between the two ends. The CDR3 sequence: CASSLAGVADTQYF. The CDR3 DNA follows: TGTGCCAGCAGCTTAGCGGGAGTTGCAGATACGCAGTATTTT.